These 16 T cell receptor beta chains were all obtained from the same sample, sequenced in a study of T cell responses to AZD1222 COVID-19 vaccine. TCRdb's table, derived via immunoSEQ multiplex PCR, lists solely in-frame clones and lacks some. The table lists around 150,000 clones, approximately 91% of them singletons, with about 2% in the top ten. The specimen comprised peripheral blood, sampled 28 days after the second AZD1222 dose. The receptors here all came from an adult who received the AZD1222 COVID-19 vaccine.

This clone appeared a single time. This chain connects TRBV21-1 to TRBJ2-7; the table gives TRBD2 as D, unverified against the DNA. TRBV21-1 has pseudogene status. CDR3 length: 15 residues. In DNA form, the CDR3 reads TGTGCCAGCAGCATATGGCAGCGAAAAGCCTACGAGCAGTACTTC. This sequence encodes CASSIWQRKAYEQYF.

CDR3 loop: CASSIRDRAMGEAFF. In DNA, the CDR3 is TGTGCCAGCAGCATCCGGGACAGGGCAATGGGTGAAGCTTTCTTT. V gene TRBV7-8 combines with J gene TRBJ1-1, with 9 nucleotides matching TRBD1. Trimming cost V 5 bases and J 7 bases; bases outside gene matches: 11. CDR3 length: 15 residues. The germline V gene encodes CDR1 SGHVS and CDR2 FQNEAQ.

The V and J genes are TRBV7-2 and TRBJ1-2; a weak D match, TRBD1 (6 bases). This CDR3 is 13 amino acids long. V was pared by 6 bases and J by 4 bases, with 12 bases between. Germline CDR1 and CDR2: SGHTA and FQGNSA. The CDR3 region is CASSLAGAYGYTF. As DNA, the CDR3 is TGTGCCAGCAGTCTAGCGGGGGCCTATGGCTACACCTTC.

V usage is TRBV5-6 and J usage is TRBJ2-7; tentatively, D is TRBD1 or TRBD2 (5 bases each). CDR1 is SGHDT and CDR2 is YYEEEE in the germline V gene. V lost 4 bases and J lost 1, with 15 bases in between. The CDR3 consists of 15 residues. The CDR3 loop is CASSGSGRVSYEQYF. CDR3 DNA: TGTGCCAGCAGCGGGTCGGGACGGGTTTCCTACGAGCAGTACTTC.

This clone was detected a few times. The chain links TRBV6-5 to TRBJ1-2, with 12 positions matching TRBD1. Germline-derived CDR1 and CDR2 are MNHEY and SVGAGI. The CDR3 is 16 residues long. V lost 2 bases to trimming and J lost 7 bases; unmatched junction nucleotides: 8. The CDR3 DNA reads TGTGCCAGCAGTTACACCGGGACAGGGGGCACGATTGGCTACACCTTC. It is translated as CASSYTGTGGTIGYTF.

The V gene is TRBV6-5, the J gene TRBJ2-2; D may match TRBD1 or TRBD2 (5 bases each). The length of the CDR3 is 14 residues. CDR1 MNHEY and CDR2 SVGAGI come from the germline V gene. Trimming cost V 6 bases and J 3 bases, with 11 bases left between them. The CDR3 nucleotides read TGTGCCAGCAGGTGGCAGGGAGACACCGGGGAGCTGTTTTTT. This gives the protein CASRWQGDTGELFF.

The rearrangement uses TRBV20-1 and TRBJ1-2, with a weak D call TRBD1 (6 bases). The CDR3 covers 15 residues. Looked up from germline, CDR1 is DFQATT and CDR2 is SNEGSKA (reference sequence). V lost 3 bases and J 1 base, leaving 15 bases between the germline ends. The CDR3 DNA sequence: TGCAGTGCTAGTCCGACAGGTGCCGATAACTATGGCTACACCTTC. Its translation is CSASPTGADNYGYTF.

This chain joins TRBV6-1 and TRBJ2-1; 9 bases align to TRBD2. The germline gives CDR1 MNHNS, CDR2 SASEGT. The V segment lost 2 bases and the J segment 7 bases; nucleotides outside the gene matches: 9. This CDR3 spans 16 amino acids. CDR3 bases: TGTGCCAGCAGTGAAAGAGGCCTAGCGGGGCGAAATGAGCAGTTCTTC. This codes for CASSERGLAGRNEQFF.

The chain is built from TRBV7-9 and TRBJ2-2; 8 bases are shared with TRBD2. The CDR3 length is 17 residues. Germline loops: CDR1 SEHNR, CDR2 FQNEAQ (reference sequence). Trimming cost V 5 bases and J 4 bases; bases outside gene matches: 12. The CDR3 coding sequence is TGTGCCAGCAGCCTAGGAGGGGGACTAGTACGCACCGGGGAGCTGTTTTTT. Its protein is CASSLGGGLVRTGELFF.

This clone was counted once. CDR3 coding DNA: TGTGCCAGCAGCTTAGCAGTATATAGCAATCAGCCCCAGCATTTT. Protein product: CASSLAVYSNQPQHF. The genes are TRBV7-2 and TRBJ1-5; D is ambiguous. The V and J ends lost 0 bases and 0 bases respectively, with 6 bases between them. Per the germline V gene, CDR1 is SGHTA and CDR2 is FQGNSA. The CDR3 runs to 15 residues.

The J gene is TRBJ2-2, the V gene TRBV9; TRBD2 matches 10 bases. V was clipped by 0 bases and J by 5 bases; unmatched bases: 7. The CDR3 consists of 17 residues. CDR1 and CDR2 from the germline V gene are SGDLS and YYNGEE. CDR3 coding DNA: TGTGCCAGCAGCGTAGAACCTAGCGGGAGTAGGACCGGGGAGCTGTTTTTT. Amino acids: CASSVEPSGSRTGELFF.

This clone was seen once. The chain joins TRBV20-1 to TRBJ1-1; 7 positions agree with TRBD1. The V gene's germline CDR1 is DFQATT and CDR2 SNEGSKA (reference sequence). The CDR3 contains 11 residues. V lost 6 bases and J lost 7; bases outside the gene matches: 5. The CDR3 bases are TGCAGTGCCGAGGGGGCTGGTGAAGCTTTCTTT. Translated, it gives CSAEGAGEAFF.

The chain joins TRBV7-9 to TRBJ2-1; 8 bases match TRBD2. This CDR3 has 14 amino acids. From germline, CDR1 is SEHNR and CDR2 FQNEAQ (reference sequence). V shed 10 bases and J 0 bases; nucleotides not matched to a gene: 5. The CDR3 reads CAIFSGNSYNEQFF. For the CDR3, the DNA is TGTGCCATCTTTAGCGGGAACTCCTACAATGAGCAGTTCTTC. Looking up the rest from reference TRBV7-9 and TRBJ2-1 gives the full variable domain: DTGVSQNPRHKITKRGQNVTFRCDPISEHNRLYWYRQTLGQGPEFLTYFQNEAQLEKSRLLSDRFSAERPKGSFSTLEIQRTEQGDSAMYLCAIFSGNSYNEQFFGPGTRLTVL.

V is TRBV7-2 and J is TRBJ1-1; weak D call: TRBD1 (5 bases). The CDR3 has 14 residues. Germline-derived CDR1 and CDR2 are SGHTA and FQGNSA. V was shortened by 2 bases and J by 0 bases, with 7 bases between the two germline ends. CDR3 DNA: TGTGCCAGCAGCTTAAGAGGGGTGAACACTGAAGCTTTCTTT. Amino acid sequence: CASSLRGVNTEAFF.

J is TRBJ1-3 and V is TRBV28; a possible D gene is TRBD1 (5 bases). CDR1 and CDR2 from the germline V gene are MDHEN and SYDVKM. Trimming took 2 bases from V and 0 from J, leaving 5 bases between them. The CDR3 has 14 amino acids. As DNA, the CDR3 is TGTGCCAGCAGTTTACAGGGCTCTGGAAACACCATATATTTT. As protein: CASSLQGSGNTIYF.

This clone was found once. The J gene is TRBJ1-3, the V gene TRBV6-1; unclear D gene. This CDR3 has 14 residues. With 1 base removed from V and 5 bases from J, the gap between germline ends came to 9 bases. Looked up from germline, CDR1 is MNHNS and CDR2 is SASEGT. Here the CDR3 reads CASSEVADRNTIYF. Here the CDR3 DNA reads TGTGCCAGCAGTGAAGTTGCAGATCGAAACACCATATATTTT.